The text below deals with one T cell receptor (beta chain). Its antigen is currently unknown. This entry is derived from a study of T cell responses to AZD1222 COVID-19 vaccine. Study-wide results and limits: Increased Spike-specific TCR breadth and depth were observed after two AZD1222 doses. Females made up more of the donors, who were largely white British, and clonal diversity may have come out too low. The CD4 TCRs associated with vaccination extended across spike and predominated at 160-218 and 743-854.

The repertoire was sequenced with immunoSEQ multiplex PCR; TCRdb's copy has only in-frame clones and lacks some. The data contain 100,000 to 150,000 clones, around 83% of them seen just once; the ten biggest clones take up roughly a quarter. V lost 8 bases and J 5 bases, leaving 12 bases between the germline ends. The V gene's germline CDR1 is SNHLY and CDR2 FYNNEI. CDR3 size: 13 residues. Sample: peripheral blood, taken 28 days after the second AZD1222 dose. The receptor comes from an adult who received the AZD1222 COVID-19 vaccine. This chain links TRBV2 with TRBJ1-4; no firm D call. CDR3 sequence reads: CASLRLKNEKLFF. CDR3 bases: TGTGCCAGCTTACGGCTGAAAAATGAAAAACTGTTTTTT.